The TCR beta chain described here comes from a study of blood T cell repertoires in COVID-19. Each exposed participant met a COVID-19 case in the 2 weeks preceding study entry. The germline gives CDR1 SGHDN, CDR2 FVKESK. The CDR3 runs 14 residues. V lost 4 bases and J 0 bases, leaving 9 bases between the germline ends. As originally analysed: Reference gene primer amplification gave estimated nucleated cell counts. Some clones are missing from TCRdb's copy, which holds only in-frame ones; the method was immunoSEQ multiplex PCR. That table supplies the V and J calls and clone size; D and trimming were determined from the DNA. In the table there are roughly 430,000 clones, approximately 91% of which are singletons.

Sequencing was done on a sample of PBMCs or T cells enriched from blood (not recorded which). The source of this sequence is a woman aged 18-35 years who had been exposed to COVID-19. The V gene is TRBV14, the J gene TRBJ1-1; D is perhaps TRBD1 (5 bases). This chain's CDR3 is CASSRQLLNTEAFF. DNA of the CDR3: TGTGCCAGCAGCCGACAGCTGCTGAACACTGAAGCTTTCTTT.